A single sample gave rise to the 31 T cell receptor beta chains below, sequenced in a study of blood T cell repertoires in COVID-19. Measured with immunoSEQ multiplex PCR; TCRdb has only the in-frame clones, and not every one. Seen here are about 43,000 clones, about four fifths observed once, and the top ten hold 2.6%. The sample comprised peripheral blood. The receptors come from an older woman with acute or convalescent COVID-19.

The gene calls are TRBV6-5 and TRBJ1-2, with 9 bases fitting TRBD1. CDR1 is MNHEY, CDR2 SVGAGI, per germline. The CDR3 contains 16 residues. Trimming cost V 0 bases and J 2 bases; bases outside gene matches: 4. Here the CDR3 DNA reads TGTGCCAGCAGTTACTCGACGGGACAGGGAAACTATGGCTACACCTTC. Amino acid sequence: CASSYSTGQGNYGYTF.

CDR3 sequence reads: CASSFFMSGYEQYF. The CDR3 DNA is TGTGCCAGCAGCTTCTTTATGTCAGGCTACGAGCAGTACTTC. The chain is built from TRBV5-5 and TRBJ2-7; D remains unclear. The CDR3 runs 14 residues. The germline CDR1 and CDR2 sequences are SGHKS and YYEKEE (reference sequence). V was trimmed by 2 bases and J by 3 bases, leaving 12 bases between them.

The chain employs TRBV7-3 and TRBJ2-7, with D perhaps matching TRBD1 (6 bases). The CDR3 loop spans 14 amino acids. The germline V gene encodes CDR1 SGHTA and CDR2 FQGTGA. V lost 2 bases to trimming and J lost 4 bases, with 12 bases between them. This CDR3 is CASSLSGQGYEQYF. The CDR3 DNA reads as TGTGCCAGCAGCTTATCGGGCCAGGGGTACGAGCAGTACTTC.

V and J are TRBV25-1 and TRBJ1-6; 9 positions agree with TRBD1. Germline CDR1 is MGHDK and CDR2 is SYGVNS. This CDR3 has 18 residues. The trim removed 6 bases at V and 0 bases at J, leaving 9 bases unmatched. DNA for the CDR3: TGTGCCAGCAGATCATCCGGGACAGGGAACTCCTATAATTCACCCCTCCACTTT. Translation gives CASRSSGTGNSYNSPLHF.

CDR3 DNA: TGTGCCACCGCCCGGGGGGGGGCGGGTACAGATACGCAGTATTTT. As protein: CATARGGAGTDTQYF. The rearrangement links TRBV24-1 to TRBJ2-3, with 8 bases aligning to TRBD2. V shed 9 bases, J shed 3 bases, and the junction held 10 bases outside the gene matches. From germline, CDR1 is KGHDR and CDR2 SFDVKD. This CDR3 comprises 15 residues.

The chain has TRBV2 and TRBJ1-6; D ambiguous. Germline V gene sequence: CDR1 SNHLY, CDR2 FYNNEI. The V end was cut by 8 bases, the J end by 0 bases, with 8 bases between. There are 14 residues in the CDR3. This CDR3 is CASSLSSYNSPLHF. CDR3 DNA sequence: TGTGCCAGCTCACTGAGCTCCTATAATTCACCCCTCCACTTT.

The J gene is TRBJ2-7, the V gene TRBV14, with 9 bases lining up with TRBD2. The J segment lost 1 base and the V segment lost 3 bases, leaving 7 bases of the junction unmatched. The CDR3 loop spans 16 amino acids. Germline assignment: CDR1 SGHDN and CDR2 FVKESK. This chain's CDR3 is CASSQGLAAASYEQYF. The CDR3 DNA is TGTGCCAGCAGCCAGGGACTAGCCGCGGCGTCCTACGAGCAGTACTTC. The full variable domain, its missing parts supplied by reference TRBV14 and TRBJ2-7, is EAGVTQFPSHSVIEKGQTVTLRCDPISGHDNLYWYRRVMGKEIKFLLHFVKESKQDESGMPNNRFLAERTGGTYSTLKVQPAELEDSGVYFCASSQGLAAASYEQYFGPGTRLTVT.

The rearrangement joins TRBV5-1 to TRBJ2-5, with TRBD1 as a possible D gene (6 bases). The CDR3 spans 13 residues. V gave up 5 bases and J gave up 1 base, with 9 bases separating them. From germline, CDR1 is SGHRS and CDR2 YFSETQ. CDR3 coding DNA: TGCGCCAGCAGTGGACAGATCCAAGAGACCCAGTACTTC. Protein: CASSGQIQETQYF. Full variable domain (remainder filled in from reference TRBV5-1 and TRBJ2-5): KAGVTQTPRYLIKTRGQQVTLSCSPISGHRSVSWYQQTPGQGLQFLFEYFSETQRNKGNFPGRFSGRQFSNSRSEMNVSTLELGDSALYLCASSGQIQETQYFGPGTRLLVL.

This chain connects TRBV2 to TRBJ2-5, with D tentatively TRBD2 (6 bases). This CDR3 is 15 amino acids long. V lost 7 bases and J lost 1, with 16 bases in between. Looked up from germline, CDR1 is SNHLY and CDR2 is FYNNEI. In DNA form, the CDR3 reads TGTGCCAGCAAGGGACTCTCTCTCATCCAAGAGACCCAGTACTTC. This sequence encodes CASKGLSLIQETQYF.

This sequence joins TRBV7-2 and TRBJ1-5; TRBD1 matches 8 bases. Germline assignment: CDR1 SGHTA and CDR2 FQGNSA. The CDR3 extends over 17 amino acids. V lost 1 base, J lost 0 bases, and 5 bases stayed unmatched. The DNA for the CDR3 is TGTGCCAGCAGCTTAGATGGACAGGGCCATAGCAATCAGCCCCAGCATTTT. Translated: CASSLDGQGHSNQPQHF.

The chain recombines TRBV19 with TRBJ2-7, with a possible D match to TRBD1 (6 bases). The germline V gene encodes CDR1 LNHDA and CDR2 SQIVND (reference sequence). This CDR3 has 18 residues. Trimming removed 7 bases from V and 0 bases from J, with 25 bases in between. DNA of the CDR3: TGTGCCAGTACCTCCCAGGGGACGACGAAAACTAACTCCTACGAGCAGTACTTC. Encoded protein: CASTSQGTTKTNSYEQYF.

V usage is TRBV4-2 and J usage is TRBJ2-1; 12 nucleotides match TRBD1. The CDR3 contains 16 residues. V lost 2 bases, J lost 8 bases, and 7 bases stayed unmatched. CDR1 LGHNA and CDR2 YNFKEQ come from the germline V gene. DNA for the CDR3: TGTGCCAGCAGCCAAATGGGACAGGGGGCGCGGGATGAGCAGTTCTTC. Translated: CASSQMGQGARDEQFF.

This clone was seen a handful of times. The chain joins TRBV5-1 to TRBJ2-2; TRBD1 aligns across 10 bases. The CDR3 sequence is 16 residues long. The germline V gene has CDR1 SGHRS and CDR2 YFSETQ. With 2 bases clipped from V and 5 bases from J, the junction kept 6 bases outside the gene matches. CDR3 coding DNA: TGCGCCAGCAGCTTTAAGGGGACAGGGGTTACCGGGGAGCTGTTTTTT. As protein: CASSFKGTGVTGELFF.

V gene TRBV7-3 combines with J gene TRBJ1-1; D not resolved. The germline V gene has CDR1 SGHTA and CDR2 FQGTGA. Trimming shortened V by 3 bases and J by 3 bases, and 14 bases separated the two germline ends. The CDR3 contains 15 residues. CDR3 sequence: CASSFYVPRDTEAFF. Here the CDR3 DNA reads TGTGCCAGCAGCTTTTACGTCCCCCGGGACACTGAAGCTTTCTTT.

The sample holds a few counts of this clone. The chain combines TRBV9 with TRBJ1-6; D possibly corresponds to TRBD1 (5 bases). Germline V lookup: CDR1 SGDLS, CDR2 YYNGEE. V lost 0 bases, J lost 7 bases, and 11 bases lay in between. The CDR3 contains 15 residues. The CDR3 protein is CASSVDRDWNSPLHF. The CDR3 nucleotides are TGTGCCAGCAGCGTAGACCGGGACTGGAATTCACCCCTCCACTTT.

J is TRBJ2-1 and V is TRBV24-1, with 9 bases aligning to TRBD1. CDR1 is KGHDR and CDR2 is SFDVKD in the germline V gene. The CDR3 length is 13 residues. The ends lost 6 bases at V and 8 bases at J; junction bases unmatched: 4. This CDR3 is CATSRDRADEQFF. CDR3 sequence (DNA): TGTGCCACCAGTCGGGACAGGGCAGATGAGCAGTTCTTC.

The chain employs TRBV29-1 and TRBJ2-1; no clear D gene. The CDR3 extends over 13 amino acids. Trimming shortened V by 6 bases and J by 4 bases, and 13 bases separated the two germline ends. Germline values: CDR1 SQVTM, CDR2 ANQGSEA. The CDR3, as DNA: TGCAGCGTAGGAGAGGAGTTTTACAATGAGCAGTTCTTC. This sequence encodes CSVGEEFYNEQFF.

The chain recombines TRBV5-6 with TRBJ1-1; the D gene is possibly TRBD1 (5 bases). The length of the CDR3 is 15 residues. The germline V gene encodes CDR1 SGHDT and CDR2 YYEEEE. V dropped 4 bases and J dropped 2 bases, with 15 bases sitting between them. The CDR3 loop reads CASSPGGVDNTEAFF. For the CDR3, the DNA is TGTGCCAGCAGCCCCGGGGGAGTGGATAACACTGAAGCTTTCTTT.

This clone appeared once. The chain is built from TRBV4-1 and TRBJ1-4; weak D call: TRBD1 (6 bases). The germline gives CDR1 MGHRA, CDR2 YSYEKL. The CDR3 is 17 amino acids. The V gene lost 1 base and the J gene lost 4 bases, with 16 bases spanning the gap. CDR3 in amino acids: CASSQGELYRDNEKLFF. The CDR3, as DNA: TGCGCCAGCAGCCAAGGAGAGTTGTACAGGGATAATGAAAAACTGTTTTTT.

This clone was counted only a few times. This chain joins TRBV9 and TRBJ2-5, with TRBD1 matching 7 bases. This CDR3 has 16 residues. V dropped 3 bases and J dropped 2; count of bases not matched to a gene: 10. CDR1 is SGDLS and CDR2 is YYNGEE in the germline V gene. The CDR3 nucleotides read TGTGCCAGCAGCGCCACCTGGACAGGAACTCAAGAGACCCAGTACTTC. Its translation: CASSATWTGTQETQYF. The full variable domain, with the rest looked up from reference TRBV9 and TRBJ2-5, is DSGVTQTPKHLITATGQRVTLRCSPRSGDLSVYWYQQSLDQGLQFLIQYYNGEERAKGNILERFSAQQFPDLHSELNLSSLELGDSALYFCASSATWTGTQETQYFGPGTRLLVL.

About this clone itself: The sample carries other DNA sequences with the same CDR3. This rearrangement joins TRBV4-1 to TRBJ1-3; 9 bases map to TRBD1. After removal of 1 base from V and 4 bases from J, the junction contained 5 bases not matched to a gene. This CDR3 comprises 16 residues. Germline-derived CDR1 and CDR2 are MGHRA and YSYEKL. The chain's CDR3 is CASSQVGQGIGNTIYF. The CDR3 DNA follows: TGCGCCAGCAGCCAAGTTGGACAGGGGATAGGAAACACCATATATTTT.

This chain uses TRBV3-1 (or the pseudogene TRBV3-2) with TRBJ2-5; maybe TRBD2 (6 bases). This CDR3 is built from 13 residues. Germline assignment: CDR1 LGHDT and CDR2 YNNKEL (reference sequence). Trimming took 4 bases from V and 4 from J, leaving 10 bases between them. CDR3 in amino acids: CASSPTRRETQYF. CDR3 nucleotides: TGTGCCAGCAGCCCGACTAGACGAGAGACCCAGTACTTC.

The chain couples TRBV28 to TRBJ1-3; a weak D match, TRBD1 (6 bases). This CDR3 has 16 residues. From germline, CDR1 is MDHEN and CDR2 SYDVKM. Trimming removed 6 bases at V and 0 bases at J, with 15 bases between. The DNA of the CDR3 is TGTGCCAGCAGACATAAGACAGGACTCTCTGGAAACACCATATATTTT. Translating gives CASRHKTGLSGNTIYF.

The chain couples TRBV14 to TRBJ2-5; 12 nucleotides align to TRBD2. This CDR3 contains 16 residues. CDR1 is SGHDN and CDR2 is FVKESK in the germline V gene. Germline trimming cut 3 bases from V and 7 bases from J; bases unmatched to any gene: 9. The CDR3 reads CASSQGDPTSGGTQYF. The CDR3 DNA sequence: TGTGCCAGCAGCCAGGGGGACCCGACTAGCGGGGGGACCCAGTACTTC.

The chain employs TRBV11-2 and TRBJ2-7; 7 positions match TRBD2. Germline CDR1 and CDR2: SGHAT and FQNNGV. Trimming removed 2 bases from V and 6 bases from J; junction bases left unmatched: 10. This CDR3 contains 15 residues. In DNA form, the CDR3 reads TGTGCCAGCAGCTTATCACCGGGAGGTTCGCGCGAGCAGTACTTC. As protein: CASSLSPGGSREQYF. Looking up the rest from reference TRBV11-2 and TRBJ2-7 gives the full variable domain: EAGVAQSPRYKIIEKRQSVAFWCNPISGHATLYWYQQILGQGPKLLIQFQNNGVVDDSQLPKDRFSAERLKGVDSTLKIQPAKLEDSAVYLCASSLSPGGSREQYFGPGTRLTVT.

The chain has TRBV5-1 and TRBJ2-3; 9 positions match TRBD2. Germline trimming cut 2 bases from V and 4 bases from J; bases unmatched to any gene: 8. From germline, CDR1 is SGHRS and CDR2 YFSETQ. This CDR3 is built from 16 residues. The CDR3 DNA follows: TGCGCCAGCAGCTTAATTCTAGCGGGGAAATCAGATACGCAGTATTTT. Translating gives CASSLILAGKSDTQYF.

The chain recombines TRBV28 with TRBJ1-5; a weak D match, TRBD1 (6 bases). CDR1 and CDR2 from the germline V gene are MDHEN and SYDVKM. Trimming took 6 bases from V and 3 from J, leaving 12 bases between them. The CDR3 consists of 14 residues. Here the CDR3 DNA reads TGTGCCAGCAGCCTCACAGGGAACAATCAGCCCCAGCATTTT. This translates into CASSLTGNNQPQHF. The whole variable domain, filled in from reference TRBV28 and TRBJ1-5, reads DVKVTQSSRYLVKRTGEKVFLECVQDMDHENMFWYRQDPGLGLRLIYFSYDVKMKEKGDIPEGYSVSREKKERFSLILESASTNQTSMYLCASSLTGNNQPQHFGDGTRLSIL.

The V call is TRBV24-1, the J call TRBJ2-5; 11 bases match TRBD2. The germline V gene has CDR1 KGHDR and CDR2 SFDVKD. The CDR3 is 16 amino acids. V dropped 3 bases and J dropped 2; count of bases not matched to a gene: 4. CDR3 nucleotides: TGTGCCACCAGTGATCCTATAGCGGGGGGGCAAGAGACCCAGTACTTC. Translated, it gives CATSDPIAGGQETQYF.

J is TRBJ1-6 and V is TRBV5-1, with a possible D match to TRBD1 (5 bases). Per germline, CDR1 SGHRS and CDR2 YFSETQ. The ends were cut back, 4 bases at V and 7 bases at J, with 9 bases in the middle. The CDR3 runs to 13 residues. The CDR3 region is CASSQTENSPLHF. The CDR3 nucleotides read TGCGCCAGCAGCCAGACAGAGAATTCACCCCTCCACTTT.

With regard to this clone: In the same sample, other DNA sequences code for this CDR3. V usage is TRBV6-5 and J usage is TRBJ2-1; tentatively, D is TRBD1 (5 bases). This CDR3 has 14 residues. Germline CDR1 and CDR2: MNHEY and SVGAGI. Trimming pared 0 bases from V and 3 bases from J, leaving 6 bases between. The CDR3 nucleotides are TGTGCCAGCAGTTACTCTCAGGGCTACAATGAGCAGTTCTTC. The encoded protein is CASSYSQGYNEQFF.

The chain recombines TRBV28 with TRBJ2-7, with a possible D match to TRBD1 (6 bases). This CDR3 is built from 14 residues. Trimming shortened V by 7 bases and J by 2 bases, and 15 bases separated the two germline ends. The germline V gene has CDR1 MDHEN and CDR2 SYDVKM. This CDR3 reads CASNPTGPPYEQYF. In nucleotides, the CDR3 is TGTGCCAGCAACCCGACAGGACCCCCCTACGAGCAGTACTTC.